The 2 T cell receptor beta chains in this list originate from one sample, sequenced in a study of T cells in Graves' hyperthyroidism and ophthalmopathy. Researchers amplified the TCR beta CDR3 regions from RNA transcripts. HTBI primers were used for first-round RT-PCR of the TCR CDR3. TCRdb itself ran the multiplex PCR reads through MiXCR, one entry per CDR3 protein. The sample records roughly 700,000 distinct CDR3 sequences, 17% being singletons. Sequenced input: blood. These receptors were taken from a man between 50 and 59 years old with Graves' hyperthyroidism.

This clonotype was found many times. The chain carries TRBV7-6 and TRBJ1-6; TRBD1 matches at 9 bases. CDR1 is SGHVS, CDR2 FNYEAQ, per germline. This CDR3 spans 15 amino acids. With V trimmed by 1 base and J by 7 bases, 2 bases remained unmatched. This chain's CDR3 is CASSLDGTGNSPLHF. In DNA form, the CDR3 reads TGTGCCAGCAGCTTAGACGGGACAGGGAATTCACCCCTCCACTTT.

This clonotype was recorded at least ten times. The chain joins TRBV10-3 to TRBJ2-6; possible D gene TRBD1, 6 bases. Germline V lookup: CDR1 ENHRY, CDR2 SYGVKD. This CDR3 is built from 20 residues. Trimming left V 0 bases short and J 0 bases short, with 18 bases between. The CDR3 reads CAISESGGPRIGSGANVLTF. Here the CDR3 DNA reads TGTGCCATCAGTGAGTCAGGGGGACCCCGGATAGGCTCTGGGGCCAACGTCCTGACTTTC.